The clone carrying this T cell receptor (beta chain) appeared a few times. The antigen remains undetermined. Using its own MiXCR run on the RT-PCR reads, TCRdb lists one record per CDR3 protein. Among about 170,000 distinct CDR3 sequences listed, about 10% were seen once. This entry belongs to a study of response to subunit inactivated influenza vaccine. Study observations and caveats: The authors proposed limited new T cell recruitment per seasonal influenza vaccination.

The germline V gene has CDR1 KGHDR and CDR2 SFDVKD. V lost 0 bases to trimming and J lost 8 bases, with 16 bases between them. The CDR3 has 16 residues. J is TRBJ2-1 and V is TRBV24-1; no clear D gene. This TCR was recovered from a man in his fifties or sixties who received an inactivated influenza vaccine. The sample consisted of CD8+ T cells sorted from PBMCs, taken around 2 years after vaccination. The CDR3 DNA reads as TGTGCCACCAGTGATTTGGCAGACGGAGTGAAGGATGAGCAGTTCTTC. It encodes CATSDLADGVKDEQFF.